Listed here are 31 T cell receptor beta chains from one sample, sequenced in a study of blood T cell repertoires in COVID-19. Data came from immunoSEQ multiplex PCR; TCRdb stores just in-frame clones and leaves some out. The profile shows roughly 25,000 clones, about four fifths of them singletons. The sequenced sample was peripheral blood. These receptors were obtained from a man aged 50-59 years with COVID-19, enrolled during active disease.

The V call is TRBV4-1, the J call TRBJ1-4; D is ambiguous. With 0 bases removed from V and 2 bases from J, the gap between germline ends came to 16 bases. The length of the CDR3 is 18 residues. CDR1 and CDR2 (germline): MGHRA, YSYEKL. CDR3 in DNA: TGCGCCAGCAGCCAAGATCCGGGTTATCTCGTTACTAATGAAAAACTGTTTTTT. Amino acids: CASSQDPGYLVTNEKLFF.

This chain connects TRBV5-4 to TRBJ2-1, with 8 bases matching TRBD2. CDR3 length: 14 amino acids. Germline CDR1 and CDR2: SGHNT and YYREEE (reference sequence). Trimming took 4 bases from V and 6 from J; bases not matched to a gene: 6. The CDR3 loop is CASSTGLESNEQFF. In DNA, the CDR3 is TGTGCCAGCAGCACGGGACTAGAAAGCAATGAGCAGTTCTTC.

The chain couples TRBV7-3 to TRBJ2-2; 8 bases align to TRBD1. Germline V gene sequence: CDR1 SGHTA, CDR2 FQGTGA. V lost 6 bases and J lost 1; bases outside the gene matches: 1. CDR3 length: 14 residues. CDR3 amino acids: CASRGQGNTGELFF. The DNA for the CDR3 is TGTGCCAGCAGAGGACAGGGGAACACCGGGGAGCTGTTTTTT.

The CDR3 coding sequence is TGCGCCAGCAGCCAATTCGGGGGAGTGTACCAAGAGACCCAGTACTTC. Amino acids: CASSQFGGVYQETQYF. The chain is built from TRBV4-1 and TRBJ2-5; maybe TRBD2 (6 bases). The CDR3 sequence is 16 residues long. The germline V gene has CDR1 MGHRA and CDR2 YSYEKL. Trimming shortened V by 2 bases and J by 0 bases, and 13 bases separated the two germline ends.

The chain employs TRBV20-1 and TRBJ2-1; weak D call: TRBD2 (6 bases). This CDR3 is built from 16 residues. The V gene lost 3 bases and the J gene lost 2 bases, with 17 bases spanning the gap. CDR1 and CDR2 (germline): DFQATT, SNEGSKA (reference sequence). In nucleotides, the CDR3 is TGCAGTGCTAGTGACCCGGGAGTCTATACCTACAATGAGCAGTTCTTC. Protein sequence: CSASDPGVYTYNEQFF.

This clone occurred a few times. The chain combines TRBV7-9 with TRBJ1-1, with a possible D match to TRBD1 (5 bases). V lost 5 bases and J 5 bases, leaving 12 bases between the germline ends. This CDR3 has 13 amino acids. Germline V gives CDR1 SEHNR, CDR2 FQNEAQ (reference sequence). The CDR3 nucleotides are TGTGCCAGCAGCGGAGGGGACGTTACTGAAGCTTTCTTT. Translated, it gives CASSGGDVTEAFF.

This chain uses TRBV7-6 with TRBJ2-7; 9 nucleotides agree with TRBD2. This CDR3 has 15 residues. Trimming at V came to 4 bases and at J to 2 bases, leaving 6 bases not matched to a gene. In germline, CDR1 is SGHVS, CDR2 FNYEAQ. The CDR3 spells CASSSASGATYEQYF. CDR3 DNA: TGTGCCAGCAGCTCGGCTAGCGGGGCGACCTACGAGCAGTACTTC.

This chain joins TRBV6-6 and TRBJ2-5; D remains unclear. Trimming removed 3 bases from V and 5 bases from J, with 7 bases in between. The germline gives CDR1 MNHNY, CDR2 SVGAGI (reference sequence). The CDR3 covers 12 residues. CDR3 in amino acids: CASSYSFETQYF. Written as DNA, the CDR3 is TGTGCCAGCAGTTATAGTTTTGAGACCCAGTACTTC.

This sequence joins TRBV28 and TRBJ2-7, with 7 bases identical to TRBD2. The CDR3 totals 20 residues. Trimming at V came to 5 bases and at J to 3 bases, leaving 25 bases not matched to a gene. Germline V gene data show CDR1 as MDHEN and CDR2 as SYDVKM. The CDR3 is CASSLVSPITFRWEGYEQYF. CDR3 DNA sequence: TGTGCCAGCAGTCTAGTTTCCCCAATTACCTTCCGGTGGGAGGGCTACGAGCAGTACTTC.

The chain is built from TRBV21-1 and TRBJ2-2; the D call TRBD2 from the table was never checked on the DNA. TRBV21-1 is noted as a pseudogene. There are 18 residues in the CDR3. CDR3 amino acids: CASSKPGGGTYGTGELFF. CDR3 nucleotides: TGTGCCAGCAGCAAACCGGGGGGAGGGACTTACGGCACCGGGGAGCTGTTTTTT.

The chain has TRBV27 and TRBJ1-2; TRBD1 agrees at 7 bases. The V and J ends lost 4 bases and 4 bases, in that order; junction bases with no gene match: 6. The CDR3 has 14 amino acids. In germline, CDR1 is MNHEY, CDR2 SMNVEV (reference sequence). As DNA, the CDR3 is TGTGCCAGCAGTTCGAGGGGGCTTGCCTATGGCTACACCTTC. Translated: CASSSRGLAYGYTF.

This clone has more than one count but fewer than ten. The chain employs TRBV11-3 and TRBJ1-1; 7 nucleotides agree with TRBD1. CDR3 size: 17 residues. The V gene's germline CDR1 is SGHNT and CDR2 YENEEA. The V and J ends lost 1 base and 3 bases, in that order; junction bases with no gene match: 11. The CDR3, as DNA: TGTGCCAGCAGCTTAGGGGAATCAGACAGGGTGGACACTGAAGCTTTCTTT. This translates into CASSLGESDRVDTEAFF.

J is TRBJ1-1 and V is TRBV5-1, with D perhaps matching TRBD1 (6 bases). CDR1 and CDR2 from the germline V gene are SGHRS and YFSETQ. CDR3 length: 15 amino acids. V was shortened by 0 bases and J by 4 bases, with 13 bases between the two germline ends. The CDR3 here is CASSLGFRGGTEAFF. In nucleotides, the CDR3 is TGCGCCAGCAGCTTGGGCTTCAGGGGTGGCACTGAAGCTTTCTTT.

V usage is TRBV19 and J usage is TRBJ2-7; D is possibly TRBD1 (6 bases). The germline V gene has CDR1 LNHDA and CDR2 SQIVND (reference sequence). This CDR3 has 14 residues. V lost 5 bases, J lost 5 bases, and 16 bases lay in between. The CDR3 loop reads CASSLQGWIDEQYF. The CDR3 bases are TGTGCCAGTAGTTTACAGGGATGGATCGACGAGCAGTACTTC.

This chain connects TRBV18 to TRBJ2-1; TRBD1 aligns across 7 bases. CDR1 and CDR2 from the germline V gene are KGHSH and LQKENI. With 4 bases clipped from V and 7 bases from J, the junction kept 4 bases outside the gene matches. The CDR3 sequence is 13 residues long. CDR3 protein: CASSLGRGNEQFF. The CDR3 nucleotides read TGTGCCAGCTCACTCGGCAGGGGGAATGAGCAGTTCTTC. The full variable domain, with the rest looked up from reference TRBV18 and TRBJ2-1, is NAGVMQNPRHLVRRRGQEARLRCSPMKGHSHVYWYRQLPEEGLKFMVYLQKENIIDESGMPKERFSAEFPKEGPSILRIQQVVRGDSAAYFCASSLGRGNEQFFGPGTRLTVL.

The V and J genes are TRBV5-1 and TRBJ2-5; TRBD2 is a possible D gene (6 bases). Germline V gene data show CDR1 as SGHRS and CDR2 as YFSETQ. This CDR3 is 16 amino acids long. V lost 4 bases and J lost 5, with 21 bases in between. CDR3 region: CASSIGLTFPRETQYF. The CDR3 DNA follows: TGCGCCAGCAGCATAGGACTAACCTTCCCTCGGGAGACCCAGTACTTC.

The gene calls are TRBV4-1 and TRBJ2-2; D uncertain. Germline V CDR1 and CDR2: MGHRA, YSYEKL. Trimming took 0 bases from V and 2 from J, leaving 10 bases between them. The CDR3 contains 16 residues. The DNA for the CDR3 is TGCGCCAGCAGCCAAGAGTGGCCGACTAACACCGGGGAGCTGTTTTTT. Its protein is CASSQEWPTNTGELFF.

The chain joins TRBV29-1 to TRBJ1-1, with D tentatively TRBD1 (6 bases). Per the germline V gene, CDR1 is SQVTM and CDR2 is ANQGSEA. The V and J ends lost 6 bases and 0 bases respectively, with 14 bases between them. This CDR3 spans 14 amino acids. The CDR3 DNA reads as TGCAGCGTGGAGGGGGGGGCTGTGAACACTGAAGCTTTCTTT. Protein product: CSVEGGAVNTEAFF.

This clone occurred a few times. The V and J genes are TRBV2 and TRBJ2-7; the match to TRBD1 covers 10 bases. Trimming took 8 bases from V and 2 from J; bases not matched to a gene: 3. Germline loops: CDR1 SNHLY, CDR2 FYNNEI. CDR3 length: 13 amino acids. The CDR3 nucleotides are TGTGCCAGCGGCGGACAGGGGGCCTACGAGCAGTACTTC. Protein sequence: CASGGQGAYEQYF.

This sequence joins TRBV10-3 and TRBJ2-1; D is possibly TRBD1 (6 bases). The CDR3 has 13 amino acids. V was shortened by 6 bases and J by 8 bases, with 14 bases between the two germline ends. Germline V gene data show CDR1 as ENHRY and CDR2 as SYGVKD. The CDR3 DNA sequence: TGTGCCATCAGGGGGGCGGGCGAGGATGAGCAGTTCTTC. Its protein is CAIRGAGEDEQFF.

This clone was seen only once. This chain connects TRBV6-6 to TRBJ1-1; TRBD1 is a possible D gene (6 bases). In germline, CDR1 is MNHNY, CDR2 SVGAGI (reference sequence). The V end was cut by 7 bases, the J end by 1 base, with 10 bases between. The CDR3 runs to 13 residues. The CDR3 sequence is CASKLGQNTEAFF. CDR3 DNA: TGTGCCAGCAAACTGGGACAGAACACTGAAGCTTTCTTT.

The chain employs TRBV19 and TRBJ2-1; 7 bases map to TRBD2. The germline V gene has CDR1 LNHDA and CDR2 SQIVND (reference sequence). The CDR3 consists of 14 residues. The J segment lost 4 bases and the V segment lost 10 bases, leaving 10 bases of the junction unmatched. CDR3 DNA sequence: TGTGCCACCAGTGGAACTAGCGTGTACAATGAGCAGTTCTTC. Translating gives CATSGTSVYNEQFF.

This clone occurred a few times. This chain links TRBV13 with TRBJ2-3, with 9 bases that match TRBD2. CDR3 size: 17 residues. The J segment lost 4 bases and the V segment lost 1 base, leaving 9 bases of the junction unmatched. Germline V gives CDR1 PRHDT, CDR2 FYEKMQ (reference sequence). CDR3 region: CASSLAPGLAVADTQYF. The CDR3 DNA reads TGTGCCAGCAGCTTAGCCCCGGGACTAGCCGTCGCAGATACGCAGTATTTT.

In nucleotides, the CDR3 is TGCAGTGCCCGAGTCGGGGAAAAACTGTTTTTT. Encoded protein: CSARVGEKLFF. The J gene is TRBJ1-4, the V gene TRBV20-1; D gene ambiguous. V was cut by 6 bases and J by 8 bases, with 10 bases left in between. This CDR3 has 11 residues. CDR1 and CDR2 from the germline V gene are DFQATT and SNEGSKA (reference sequence).

The genes are TRBV28 and TRBJ2-5; the D gene is possibly TRBD1 (6 bases). The V and J ends lost 7 bases and 5 bases respectively, with 17 bases between them. The length of the CDR3 is 14 residues. CDR1 is MDHEN and CDR2 is SYDVKM in the germline V gene. The CDR3: CASTLTGIKETQYF. The CDR3 DNA reads as TGTGCCAGCACCCTGACAGGCATCAAGGAGACCCAGTACTTC.

Worth noting for this clone: The junction does not match germline at one end; this may be a read error. The gene calls are TRBV24-1 and TRBJ1-1, with D tentatively TRBD1 (6 bases). The V gene's germline CDR1 is KGHDR and CDR2 SFDVKD. The CDR3 consists of 14 residues. CDR3 amino acids: CATSEATGNAEAFF. The CDR3 DNA reads TGTGCCACCAGTGAGGCAACAGGGAACGCTGAAGCTTTCTTT.

The chain has TRBV11-2 and TRBJ1-4; D is uncertain. There are 13 residues in the CDR3. Trimming cost V 3 bases and J 3 bases, with 5 bases left between them. Germline values: CDR1 SGHAT, CDR2 FQNNGV. Written as DNA, the CDR3 is TGTGCCAGCAGCTTCGGTCCTAATGAAAAACTGTTTTTT. Protein product: CASSFGPNEKLFF.

The V and J genes are TRBV6-5 and TRBJ1-6; TRBD1 is a possible D gene (5 bases). Per the germline V gene, CDR1 is MNHEY and CDR2 is SVGAGI. Trimming left V 5 bases short and J 0 bases short, with 8 bases between. The CDR3 length is 15 residues. DNA for the CDR3: TGTGCCAGCAGTAACAGGTTCTCCTATAATTCACCCCTCCACTTT. Amino acids: CASSNRFSYNSPLHF.

The chain links TRBV7-9 to TRBJ2-5, with 9 bases fitting TRBD1. This CDR3 spans 16 amino acids. After removal of 5 bases from V and 4 bases from J, the junction contained 11 bases not matched to a gene. Germline V gene lookup returns CDR1 SEHNR and CDR2 FQNEAQ (reference sequence). The chain's CDR3 is CASSDPGTGYLETQYF. CDR3 DNA sequence: TGTGCCAGCAGCGACCCCGGGACAGGGTACTTAGAGACCCAGTACTTC.

This clone turned up a few times. This chain connects TRBV11-2 to TRBJ1-1; D ambiguous. Trimming left V 2 bases short and J 11 bases short, with 21 bases between. The CDR3 spans 15 residues. Germline V gives CDR1 SGHAT, CDR2 FQNNGV. CDR3 residues: CASSLIVDRRSRAFF. CDR3 nucleotides: TGTGCCAGCAGCTTAATTGTCGATCGCCGTTCTAGGGCTTTCTTT.

V is TRBV18 and J is TRBJ1-6, with D perhaps TRBD1 (6 bases). Germline V CDR1 and CDR2: KGHSH, LQKENI. There are 17 residues in the CDR3. V dropped 3 bases and J dropped 0 bases, with 12 bases sitting between them. Written as DNA, the CDR3 is TGTGCCAGCTCACCCCAGGGGTTCAACTCCTATAATTCACCCCTCCACTTT. Translating gives CASSPQGFNSYNSPLHF. Using reference TRBV18 and TRBJ1-6 for the parts outside the CDR3, the full variable domain is NAGVMQNPRHLVRRRGQEARLRCSPMKGHSHVYWYRQLPEEGLKFMVYLQKENIIDESGMPKERFSAEFPKEGPSILRIQQVVRGDSAAYFCASSPQGFNSYNSPLHFGNGTRLTVT.